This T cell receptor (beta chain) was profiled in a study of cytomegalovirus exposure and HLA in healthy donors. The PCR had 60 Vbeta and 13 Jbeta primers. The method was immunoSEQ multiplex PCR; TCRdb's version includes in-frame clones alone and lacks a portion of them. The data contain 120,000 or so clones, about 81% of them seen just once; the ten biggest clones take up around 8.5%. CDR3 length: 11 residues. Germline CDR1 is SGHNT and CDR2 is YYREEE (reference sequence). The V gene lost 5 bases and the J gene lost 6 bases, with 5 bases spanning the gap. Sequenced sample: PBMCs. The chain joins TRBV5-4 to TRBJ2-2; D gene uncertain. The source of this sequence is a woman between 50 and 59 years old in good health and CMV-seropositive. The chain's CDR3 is CASSQSGELFF. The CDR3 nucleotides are TGTGCCAGCAGTCAGTCCGGGGAGCTGTTTTTT. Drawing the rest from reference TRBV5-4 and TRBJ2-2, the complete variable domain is ETGVTQSPTHLIKTRGQQVTLRCSSQSGHNTVSWYQQALGQGPQFIFQYYREEENGRGNFPPRFSGLQFPNYSSELNVNALELDDSALYLCASSQSGELFFGEGSRLTVL.